The 21 T cell receptor beta chains in this list originate from one sample, sequenced in a study of T-cell reconstitution after alpha-beta-depleted transplantation in children. Preparation of the TCRbeta library was carried out with unique molecular identifiers. TCRdb recomputed calls from the PCR reads with MiXCR, one row per CDR3 protein. The sample shows hundreds of thousands of distinct CDR3 sequences, roughly 10% of them seen only once. The input for sequencing was PBMCs, taken before TCRalphabeta/CD19-depleted stem cell transplant. The receptors here all came from a child under 10 years old with inherited bone marrow failure, due to receive a stem cell transplant.

This clonotype has a count of ten or more. The chain joins TRBV5-1 to TRBJ2-7, with D unresolved. Germline V lookup: CDR1 SGHRS, CDR2 YFSETQ. The V and J ends lost 4 bases and 2 bases respectively, with 10 bases between them. CDR3 length: 13 residues. CDR3 loop: CASSKDAAYEQYF. As DNA, the CDR3 is TGCGCCAGCAGCAAGGACGCAGCCTACGAGCAGTACTTC.

This clonotype was counted at least ten times. The J gene is TRBJ2-3, the V gene TRBV12-3 or TRBV12-4; 8 bases line up with TRBD2. V was clipped by 4 bases and J by 0 bases; unmatched bases: 6. The CDR3 has 16 amino acids. The DNA for the CDR3 is TGTGCCAGCAGTTCGCTGCTAGCGGGTAGCACAGATACGCAGTATTTT. Translation: CASSSLLAGSTDTQYF.

In its sample, this clonotype was seen many times. The rearrangement joins TRBV5-8 to TRBJ2-5; D is unclear. Germline lookup yields CDR1 SGHTS and CDR2 YDEGEE. V lost 0 bases and J 1 base, leaving 13 bases between the germline ends. This CDR3 has 16 amino acids. The CDR3 region is CASSLGQTIPQETQYF. For the CDR3, the DNA is TGTGCCAGCAGCTTGGGCCAAACAATACCCCAAGAGACCCAGTACTTC.

This clonotype has more than one count but fewer than ten. At one boundary the junction diverges from the germline segment, which might be a read error. The chain combines TRBV24-1 with TRBJ2-1; the D gene is possibly TRBD2 (6 bases). The CDR3 is 20 amino acids. Germline V lookup: CDR1 KGHDR, CDR2 SFDVKD. The CDR3 is CATSDGPLAETTSSYNEQFF. The DNA of the CDR3 is TGTGCCACAAGTGATGGGCCCTTAGCGGAGACGACGAGCTCCTACAATGAGCAGTTCTTC.

Of note for this clonotype: This could be a read error, since a much larger clone is one nucleotide away. V usage is TRBV6-2 or TRBV6-3 and J usage is TRBJ2-1; 11 bases map to TRBD2. Germline V CDR1 and CDR2: MNHEY, SVGEGT. There are 16 residues in the CDR3. CDR3 DNA: TGTGCCAGCAGCCGCGGGTTAGCGGGAGGGGCGGGTGAGCCGTTCTTC. Translating it yields CASSRGLAGGAGEPFF.

V and J are TRBV7-6 and TRBJ2-7; the D gene is possibly TRBD1 (5 bases). Per germline, CDR1 SGHVS and CDR2 FNYEAQ. There are 13 residues in the CDR3. Trimming took off 5 bases at V and 6 bases at J, with 14 bases between the two ends. CDR3 loop: CASSPGNTFEQYF. In nucleotides, the CDR3 is TGTGCCAGCAGCCCAGGGAACACGTTCGAGCAGTACTTC.

The V and J genes are TRBV27 and TRBJ2-1; TRBD2 matches at 7 bases. Germline V gene sequence: CDR1 MNHEY, CDR2 SMNVEV (reference sequence). The CDR3 runs 17 residues. Trimming cost V 6 bases and J 4 bases; bases outside gene matches: 15. CDR3 sequence (DNA): TGTGCCAGCAGGGTAAATGACCCTAGCGGCCATTACAATGAGCAGTTCTTC. Protein product: CASRVNDPSGHYNEQFF.

This clonotype was seen repeatedly, ten times or more. The genes are TRBV6-5 and TRBJ2-6, with 7 bases fitting TRBD2. J was trimmed by 0 bases and V by 3 bases; bases with no gene match: 5. This CDR3 region has 17 residues. CDR1 and CDR2 (germline): MNHEY, SVGAGI. The CDR3 is CASSYSGRPSGANVLTF. The CDR3 DNA follows: TGTGCCAGCAGTTATAGCGGGCGCCCCTCTGGGGCCAACGTCCTGACTTTC.

The J gene is TRBJ1-2, the V gene TRBV19; 7 bases are a match to TRBD1. The V segment lost 6 bases and the J segment 5 bases; nucleotides outside the gene matches: 15. CDR1 and CDR2 (germline): LNHDA, SQIVND (reference sequence). This CDR3 has 16 residues. The DNA of the CDR3 is TGTGCCAGTAGCATGCAAGGGGGCGAGGTATGGTATGGCTACACCTTC. It encodes CASSMQGGEVWYGYTF.

Many counts were recorded for this clonotype. The rearrangement joins TRBV27 to TRBJ1-5; D not resolved. This CDR3 has 13 residues. Trimming took off 1 base at V and 0 bases at J, with 1 base between the two ends. Germline V lookup: CDR1 MNHEY, CDR2 SMNVEV (reference sequence). The CDR3: CASSLFSNQPQHF. The CDR3 region has the DNA TGTGCCAGCAGTTTATTTAGCAATCAGCCCCAGCATTTT.

This clonotype was observed at least ten times. This chain connects TRBV28 to TRBJ2-1; D is undetermined. The CDR3 spans 14 residues. V lost 1 base to trimming and J lost 7 bases, with 11 bases between them. CDR1 and CDR2 from the germline V gene are MDHEN and SYDVKM. The chain's CDR3 is CASSLLLPRNEQFF. Here the CDR3 DNA reads TGTGCCAGCAGTTTATTACTACCTCGTAATGAGCAGTTCTTC.

This clonotype occurred a few times. V gene TRBV18 combines with J gene TRBJ2-1, with no clear D. The V gene's germline CDR1 is KGHSH and CDR2 LQKENI. This CDR3 is 14 amino acids long. V lost 2 bases and J 0 bases, leaving 5 bases between the germline ends. CDR3 loop: CASSPDPSYNEQFF. As DNA, the CDR3 is TGTGCCAGCTCACCAGACCCCTCCTACAATGAGCAGTTCTTC.

This clonotype was observed at least ten times. The chain has TRBV7-9 and TRBJ2-3; possible D gene TRBD2, 5 bases. The germline V gene encodes CDR1 SEHNR and CDR2 FQNEAQ (reference sequence). The CDR3 covers 15 residues. The V end lost 5 bases, the J end lost 4 bases, and 16 bases lay between the germline ends. CDR3 protein: CASSPTSGRPDTQYF. CDR3 DNA: TGTGCCAGCAGCCCCACCTCGGGGAGACCAGATACGCAGTATTTT.

The CDR3: CASSQGVGGSGLNTGELFF. The DNA for the CDR3 is TGCGCCAGCAGCCAAGGGGTGGGGGGTAGCGGGCTTAACACCGGGGAGCTGTTTTTT. The chain couples TRBV4-3 to TRBJ2-2; 7 nucleotides match TRBD2. From germline, CDR1 is LGHNA and CDR2 YSLEER. V gave up 1 base and J gave up 2 bases; unmatched junction bases: 13. This CDR3 is 19 amino acids long.

This clonotype was detected only a few times. The chain is built from TRBV20-1 and TRBJ2-1; D may correspond to TRBD1 or TRBD2 (5 bases each). This CDR3 comprises 14 residues. Germline loops: CDR1 DFQATT, CDR2 SNEGSKA (reference sequence). V was cut by 0 bases and J by 8 bases, with 14 bases left in between. For the CDR3, the DNA is TGCAGTGCTAGAGATCGGGGCTGGGTGGATGAGCAGTTCTTC. Residues: CSARDRGWVDEQFF.

This clonotype was seen a handful of times. The rearrangement joins TRBV30 to TRBJ2-2; 10 nucleotides match TRBD1. V gave up 3 bases and J gave up 6 bases; unmatched junction bases: 4. Germline-derived CDR1 and CDR2 are GTSNPN and SVGIG (reference sequence). This CDR3 comprises 14 residues. CDR3 DNA: TGTGCCTGGAGGGGAGGGACAGGGGCCGGGGAGCTGTTTTTT. It is translated as CAWRGGTGAGELFF.

In its sample, this clonotype was seen a few times. Relative to the germline gene, one junction end is altered; a read error may explain this. The chain has TRBV4-3 and TRBJ2-6; D is perhaps TRBD1 (6 bases). Germline CDR1 is LGHNA and CDR2 is YSLEER. The CDR3 totals 13 residues. The CDR3 spells CASSHRGWTQPPF. The CDR3 region has the DNA TGCGCCAGCAGCCACAGGGGCTGGACCCAGCCTCCTTTC.

In its sample, this clonotype was seen many times. The chain employs TRBV27 and TRBJ2-7, with 7 bases lining up with TRBD1. V was pared by 6 bases and J by 2 bases, with 7 bases of the junction left unmatched. The germline CDR1 and CDR2 sequences are MNHEY and SMNVEV (reference sequence). The CDR3 has 14 residues. The CDR3 sequence is CASSVLGTAYEQYF. The CDR3 DNA is TGTGCCAGCAGCGTCCTCGGGACAGCCTACGAGCAGTACTTC.

This clonotype occurred many times. The chain employs TRBV5-1 and TRBJ1-2, with 7 bases identical to TRBD1. The germline CDR1 and CDR2 sequences are SGHRS and YFSETQ. This CDR3 has 13 amino acids. V gave up 5 bases and J gave up 4 bases; unmatched junction bases: 5. CDR3 region: CASSDRESYGYTF. CDR3 coding DNA: TGCGCCAGCAGTGACAGGGAAAGCTATGGCTACACCTTC. The full variable domain, its missing parts supplied by reference TRBV5-1 and TRBJ1-2, is KAGVTQTPRYLIKTRGQQVTLSCSPISGHRSVSWYQQTPGQGLQFLFEYFSETQRNKGNFPGRFSGRQFSNSRSEMNVSTLELGDSALYLCASSDRESYGYTFGSGTRLTVV.

Ten or more counts support this clonotype. The chain carries TRBV7-2 and TRBJ2-2; D ambiguous. The CDR3 is 13 residues long. Germline CDR1 is SGHTA and CDR2 is FQGNSA. Trimming cost V 0 bases and J 8 bases, with 7 bases left between them. This chain's CDR3 is CASSLALRGELFF. CDR3 bases: TGTGCCAGCAGCTTAGCATTGAGGGGGGAGCTGTTTTTT. Full variable domain (remainder filled in from reference TRBV7-2 and TRBJ2-2): GAGVSQSPSNKVTEKGKDVELRCDPISGHTALYWYRQSLGQGLEFLIYFQGNSAPDKSGLPSDRFSAERTGGSVSTLTIQRTQQEDSAVYLCASSLALRGELFFGEGSRLTVL.

This chain joins TRBV29-1 and TRBJ2-7, with D tentatively TRBD1 (5 bases). Germline V gives CDR1 SQVTM, CDR2 ANQGSEA. V lost 7 bases and J lost 2, with 15 bases in between. The CDR3 spans 13 residues. In nucleotides, the CDR3 is TGCAGCGCAGGCAAACGGACACCCTACGAGCAGTACTTC. It specifies CSAGKRTPYEQYF.